The present T cell receptor (beta chain) was sequenced within a study of T cell changes during pregnancy in multiple sclerosis. The CDR3 is 15 amino acids. The V and J ends lost 4 bases and 6 bases respectively, with 14 bases between them. Germline V gene sequence: CDR1 SGDLS, CDR2 YYNGEE. The protocol was immunoSEQ multiplex PCR, while the TCRdb copy is restricted to in-frame clones and leaves out a portion. Found here are tens of thousands of clones, around 92% of them singletons; the top ten hold roughly 3.2%. The TCR was taken from a female donor in good health, enrolled as a control in a pregnancy study. Sequencing was performed on CD8+ T cells from peripheral blood mononuclear cells, taken in the third trimester of pregnancy. The chain has TRBV9 and TRBJ1-6, with D hard to call. The CDR3 sequence is CASSSGTSLNSPLHF. CDR3 in DNA: TGTGCCAGCAGCTCGGGAACTTCACTTAATTCACCCCTCCACTTT.